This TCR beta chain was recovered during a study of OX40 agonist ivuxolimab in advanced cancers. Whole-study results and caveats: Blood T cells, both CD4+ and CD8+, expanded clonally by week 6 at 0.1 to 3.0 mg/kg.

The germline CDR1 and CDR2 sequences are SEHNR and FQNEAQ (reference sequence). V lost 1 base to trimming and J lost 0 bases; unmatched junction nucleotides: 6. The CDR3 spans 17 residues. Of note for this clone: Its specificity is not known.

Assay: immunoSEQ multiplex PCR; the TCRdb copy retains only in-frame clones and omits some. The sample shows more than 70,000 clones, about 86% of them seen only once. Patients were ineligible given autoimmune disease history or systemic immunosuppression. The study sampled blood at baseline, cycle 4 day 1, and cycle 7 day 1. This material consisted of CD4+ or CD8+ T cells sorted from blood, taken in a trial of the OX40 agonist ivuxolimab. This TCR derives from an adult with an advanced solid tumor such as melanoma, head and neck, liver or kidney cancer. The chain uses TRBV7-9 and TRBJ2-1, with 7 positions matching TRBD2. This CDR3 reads CASSLGGGGPSYNEQFF. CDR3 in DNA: TGTGCCAGCAGCTTAGGAGGCGGGGGACCCTCCTACAATGAGCAGTTCTTC. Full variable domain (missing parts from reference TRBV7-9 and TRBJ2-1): DTGVSQNPRHKITKRGQNVTFRCDPISEHNRLYWYRQTLGQGPEFLTYFQNEAQLEKSRLLSDRFSAERPKGSFSTLEIQRTEQGDSAMYLCASSLGGGGPSYNEQFFGPGTRLTVL.